A single sample is the source of the 30 T cell receptor beta chains below, sequenced in a study of shared clonotypes between healthy human individuals. Method: immunoSEQ multiplex PCR; TCRdb's copy keeps in-frame clones and lacks some. In the table there are approximately 2.1 million clones, 93% of which are singletons. Sequencing was carried out using naive CD4+ T cells from PBMCs. The subset is: CD45RA+ positively selected. Receptors were obtained from a man between 18 and 35 years old in good health. Some clones in this sample may be carry-over from other donors' samples.

Worth noting for this clone: The same CDR3 is also encoded by other DNA sequences in this sample. The rearrangement joins TRBV28 to TRBJ2-7, with 7 positions matching TRBD2. J lost 4 bases, V lost 2 bases, and 5 bases had no gene match. CDR1 is MDHEN, CDR2 SYDVKM, per germline. CDR3 length: 14 residues. The CDR3 DNA is TGTGCCAGCAGTTTAACGAGCGGGACTTACGAGCAGTACTTC. The encoded protein is CASSLTSGTYEQYF.

A note on this clone: This may come from a read error, since a much larger clone is one base off. This chain joins TRBV6-1 and TRBJ1-1; D not certain. This CDR3 region has 11 residues. Germline CDR1 reads MNHNS; CDR2 reads SASEGT. V was shortened by 6 bases and J by 1 base, with 3 bases between the two germline ends. The CDR3 here is CASSWNTEAFF. In DNA form, the CDR3 reads TGTGCCAGCAGCTGGAACACTGAAGCTTTCTTT.

The rearrangement joins TRBV5-1 to TRBJ2-1; TRBD1 might be the D (6 bases). Germline V lookup: CDR1 SGHRS, CDR2 YFSETQ. The germline V and J ends were trimmed by 4 bases and 2 bases, with 13 bases remaining between them. This CDR3 has 15 residues. The CDR3 sequence: CASSGTDSPYNEQFF. The DNA of the CDR3 is TGCGCCAGCAGCGGAACGGACAGCCCCTACAATGAGCAGTTCTTC.

The J gene is TRBJ1-2, the V gene TRBV5-1, with 7 bases lining up with TRBD1. CDR1 is SGHRS, CDR2 YFSETQ, per germline. V lost 7 bases and J lost 4; bases outside the gene matches: 13. The CDR3 has 15 amino acids. The CDR3 spells CASSGTVADGYGYTF. CDR3 nucleotides: TGCGCCAGCTCCGGGACAGTAGCCGACGGCTATGGCTACACCTTC.

In its sample, this clone was seen a few times. The chain joins TRBV28 to TRBJ1-2; D may be TRBD1 (5 bases). Germline CDR1 MDHEN, CDR2 SYDVKM. The length of the CDR3 is 11 residues. The V end was cut by 7 bases, the J end by 9 bases, with 12 bases between. This CDR3 reads CASIGTARYTF. The CDR3 nucleotides read TGTGCCAGCATCGGGACCGCCCGCTACACCTTC.

The J gene is TRBJ2-1, the V gene TRBV11-2; D is unclear. This CDR3 has 14 amino acids. Germline V gene lookup returns CDR1 SGHAT and CDR2 FQNNGV. The V end was cut by 7 bases, the J end by 2 bases, with 12 bases between. CDR3 DNA: TGTGCCAGCACCCTCAACACCGCCTACAATGAGCAGTTCTTC. Translating gives CASTLNTAYNEQFF.

The chain employs TRBV28 and TRBJ1-1; 9 nucleotides agree with TRBD1. Trimming at V came to 4 bases and at J to 4 bases, leaving 7 bases not matched to a gene. The germline gives CDR1 MDHEN, CDR2 SYDVKM. The CDR3 sequence is 15 residues long. CDR3: CASSSRQGGSTEAFF. CDR3 DNA sequence: TGTGCCAGCAGTTCACGACAGGGGGGGAGCACTGAAGCTTTCTTT. Together with reference TRBV28 and TRBJ1-1, the CDR3 gives the full variable domain: DVKVTQSSRYLVKRTGEKVFLECVQDMDHENMFWYRQDPGLGLRLIYFSYDVKMKEKGDIPEGYSVSREKKERFSLILESASTNQTSMYLCASSSRQGGSTEAFFGQGTRLTVV.

This sequence joins TRBV4-1 and TRBJ2-1, with 7 bases identical to TRBD1. The J segment lost 2 bases and the V segment lost 4 bases, leaving 17 bases of the junction unmatched. Germline-derived CDR1 and CDR2 are MGHRA and YSYEKL. The CDR3 loop spans 19 amino acids. The CDR3 coding sequence is TGCGCCAGCAGCCCACCGAGTCGGACAGGCCGAAATACCTACAATGAGCAGTTCTTC. Translation: CASSPPSRTGRNTYNEQFF.

The chain is built from TRBV10-3 and TRBJ2-3; D tentatively reads TRBD1 or TRBD2 (7 bases each). The CDR3 runs to 14 residues. The V end lost 9 bases, the J end lost 6 bases, and 19 bases lay between the germline ends. The germline CDR1 and CDR2 sequences are ENHRY and SYGVKD. DNA of the CDR3: TGTGCCATTCTCGGACAGGAGGGAGGGGATACGCAGTATTTT. It specifies CAILGQEGGDTQYF.

The J gene is TRBJ2-7, the V gene TRBV5-4, with no clear D. The CDR3 has 13 amino acids. The V gene's germline CDR1 is SGHNT and CDR2 YYREEE (reference sequence). V gave up 2 bases and J gave up 1 base, with 7 bases separating them. The CDR3 is CASSFGASYEQYF. As DNA, the CDR3 is TGTGCCAGCAGCTTTGGTGCTTCCTACGAGCAGTACTTC. Using reference TRBV5-4 and TRBJ2-7 for the parts outside the CDR3, the full variable domain is ETGVTQSPTHLIKTRGQQVTLRCSSQSGHNTVSWYQQALGQGPQFIFQYYREEENGRGNFPPRFSGLQFPNYSSELNVNALELDDSALYLCASSFGASYEQYFGPGTRLTVT.

This sequence joins TRBV5-5 and TRBJ1-2; possibly TRBD1 for D (5 bases). Germline V lookup: CDR1 SGHKS, CDR2 YYEKEE (reference sequence). Trimming pared 0 bases from V and 8 bases from J, leaving 14 bases between. The CDR3 consists of 14 residues. The CDR3 DNA reads as TGTGCCAGCAGCTTGGGACAGTGGGAGGACGGCTACACCTTC. This encodes CASSLGQWEDGYTF.

This clone was found once. V and J are TRBV5-1 and TRBJ2-5; 7 nucleotides match TRBD2. Germline CDR1 reads SGHRS; CDR2 reads YFSETQ. The CDR3 contains 15 residues. Trimming took 4 bases from V and 5 from J; bases not matched to a gene: 11. The CDR3 loop is CASSPPDQAGETQYF. As DNA, the CDR3 is TGCGCCAGCAGCCCTCCGGACCAAGCGGGGGAGACCCAGTACTTC.

The chain carries TRBV30 and TRBJ1-4; D is ambiguous. V shed 5 bases and J shed 7 bases, with 14 bases lying between them. The CDR3 contains 13 residues. Germline V gene sequence: CDR1 GTSNPN, CDR2 SVGIG (reference sequence). The CDR3 DNA reads TGTGCCTGGCTAGAGGATTTAGGTGAAAAACTGTTTTTT. It encodes CAWLEDLGEKLFF.

The CDR3 region has the DNA TGTGCCAGCAGTGAGGGACAGTGGTCGGGCGGGAGCGGGACCAACAATGAGCAGTTCTTC. Protein sequence: CASSEGQWSGGSGTNNEQFF. The chain employs TRBV6-1 and TRBJ2-1; TRBD1 or TRBD2 may be the D gene (7 bases each). Germline V gene lookup returns CDR1 MNHNS and CDR2 SASEGT. The CDR3 has 20 residues. With 3 bases removed from V and 5 bases from J, the gap between germline ends came to 29 bases.

The chain combines TRBV5-6 with TRBJ1-4; no clear D. The germline V gene encodes CDR1 SGHDT and CDR2 YYEEEE. CDR3 length: 14 amino acids. Trimming left V 4 bases short and J 7 bases short, with 14 bases between. The CDR3 DNA reads TGTGCCAGCAGCCAGACCCGGTGGACTGAAAAACTGTTTTTT. The encoded protein is CASSQTRWTEKLFF.

CDR3 loop: CSVEDNTGPSYNEQFF. The CDR3 nucleotides are TGCAGCGTTGAAGACAATACAGGACCCTCCTACAATGAGCAGTTCTTC. The J gene is TRBJ2-1, the V gene TRBV29-1, with a weak D call TRBD1 (5 bases). The CDR3 is made up of 16 amino acids. Trimming stripped 0 bases from V and 0 bases from J, with 12 bases between. In germline, CDR1 is SQVTM, CDR2 ANQGSEA.

This clone has only one observation. The chain combines TRBV28 with TRBJ1-1, with a tentative D call TRBD1 (5 bases). Germline V CDR1 and CDR2: MDHEN, SYDVKM. The CDR3 is 15 residues long. V was pared by 1 base and J by 0 bases, with 9 bases between. CDR3 in amino acids: CASSLLTAMNTEAFF. CDR3 nucleotide sequence: TGTGCCAGCAGTTTATTGACAGCCATGAACACTGAAGCTTTCTTT.

This chain uses TRBV18 with TRBJ1-2, with D hard to call. This CDR3 is built from 16 residues. CDR1 is KGHSH and CDR2 is LQKENI in the germline V gene. V shed 2 bases and J shed 4 bases, with 17 bases lying between them. The CDR3 spells CASSPSAGYESYGYTF. DNA of the CDR3: TGTGCCAGCTCACCATCGGCCGGGTACGAGAGCTATGGCTACACCTTC.

This chain uses TRBV7-3 with TRBJ2-1; D might be TRBD1 (6 bases). The V gene's germline CDR1 is SGHTA and CDR2 FQGTGA. This CDR3 comprises 13 residues. The V and J ends lost 2 bases and 5 bases respectively, with 7 bases between them. CDR3 nucleotides: TGTGCCAGCAGCTTAGGGGACAACAATGAGCAGTTCTTC. Encoded protein: CASSLGDNNEQFF.

In the case of this clone: This sample also contains other DNA sequences that code for the same CDR3. The V call is TRBV4-1, the J call TRBJ2-1; 10 bases are shared with TRBD1. V was pared by 5 bases and J by 4 bases, with 2 bases of the junction left unmatched. This CDR3 comprises 14 residues. CDR1 and CDR2 (germline): MGHRA, YSYEKL. CDR3 nucleotide sequence: TGCGCCAGCAGCAGGGGACAGGGGTACAATGAGCAGTTCTTC. This encodes CASSRGQGYNEQFF.

V is TRBV7-9 and J is TRBJ2-5; D ambiguous. From germline, CDR1 is SEHNR and CDR2 FQNEAQ (reference sequence). V dropped 0 bases and J dropped 0 bases, with 5 bases sitting between them. This CDR3 spans 14 amino acids. The CDR3 spells CASSLARNQETQYF. The CDR3 coding sequence is TGTGCCAGCAGCTTAGCGAGGAACCAAGAGACCCAGTACTTC.

CDR3 bases: TGTGCCAGCAGTCCCCCGATGGGCGGGGAACTCACAGATACGCAGTATTTT. Encoded protein: CASSPPMGGELTDTQYF. The genes are TRBV7-3 and TRBJ2-3, with a possible D match to TRBD2 (6 bases). CDR1 is SGHTA, CDR2 FQGTGA, per germline. The V end lost 6 bases, the J end lost 2 bases, and 21 bases lay between the germline ends. This CDR3 comprises 17 residues.

The CDR3 region has the DNA TGCGCCAGCAGCCAATCTCCCACGCGCTATGGCTACACCTTC. Its translation: CASSQSPTRYGYTF. The genes are TRBV4-1 and TRBJ1-2; no clear D. Trimming pared 2 bases from V and 4 bases from J, leaving 11 bases between. CDR1 and CDR2 from the germline V gene are MGHRA and YSYEKL. The CDR3 sequence is 14 residues long.

This clone was observed a few times. V and J are TRBV2 and TRBJ1-5, with 9 positions matching TRBD1. This CDR3 contains 15 residues. Germline V gene sequence: CDR1 SNHLY, CDR2 FYNNEI. V lost 5 bases to trimming and J lost 4 bases; unmatched junction nucleotides: 6. The CDR3: CASSLQGARNQPQHF. CDR3 DNA: TGTGCCAGCAGTCTACAGGGGGCGCGAAATCAGCCCCAGCATTTT.

This chain joins TRBV7-6 and TRBJ2-7; TRBD1 matches at 9 bases. There are 15 residues in the CDR3. The junction had 9 bases not matched to a gene; V was cut back by 6 bases and J by 3 bases. Germline CDR1 and CDR2: SGHVS and FNYEAQ. CDR3 nucleotides: TGTGCCAGCAGTTCCCGACAGGGGGAGGACTACGAGCAGTACTTC. This translates into CASSSRQGEDYEQYF.

The chain combines TRBV5-1 with TRBJ2-7, with 7 bases fitting TRBD2. This CDR3 has 14 amino acids. Trimming at V came to 4 bases and at J to 2 bases, leaving 6 bases not matched to a gene. Germline-derived CDR1 and CDR2 are SGHRS and YFSETQ. The CDR3 spells CASSVAAGPYEQYF. CDR3 DNA: TGCGCCAGCAGCGTGGCAGCGGGACCCTACGAGCAGTACTTC.

In the case of this clone: The same CDR3 is also encoded by other DNA sequences in this sample. J is TRBJ2-3 and V is TRBV5-4, with D perhaps matching TRBD2 (5 bases). Looked up from germline, CDR1 is SGHNT and CDR2 is YYREEE (reference sequence). With 0 bases removed from V and 0 bases from J, the gap between germline ends came to 11 bases. The CDR3 runs 16 residues. Written as DNA, the CDR3 is TGTGCCAGCAGCTTGGGGGGTCGAGGGAGCACAGATACGCAGTATTTT. This codes for CASSLGGRGSTDTQYF.

Note on this clone: Within the sample, other DNA sequences also encode this same CDR3. The gene calls are TRBV19 and TRBJ2-1, with D possibly TRBD1 on 5 matching bases. This CDR3 has 12 amino acids. The V end was cut by 3 bases, the J end by 9 bases, with 9 bases between. Germline loops: CDR1 LNHDA, CDR2 SQIVND (reference sequence). In DNA form, the CDR3 reads TGTGCCAGTAGTATTAGGGGTGGTGAGCAGTTCTTC. Translating gives CASSIRGGEQFF.

This clone was recorded only once. The V call is TRBV28, the J call TRBJ2-3; D gene uncertain. The germline CDR1 and CDR2 sequences are MDHEN and SYDVKM. This CDR3 region has 16 residues. Trimming left V 8 bases short and J 0 bases short, with 18 bases between. CDR3 in DNA: TGTGCCAGCGGTCTTGTTGGAGTAAGGAGCACAGATACGCAGTATTTT. It yields the protein CASGLVGVRSTDTQYF.

In this sample, this clone turned up a few times. The sample contains more than one DNA sequence encoding this CDR3. The J gene is TRBJ1-5, the V gene TRBV7-9; 9 bases map to TRBD1. V lost 4 bases, J lost 0 bases, and 4 bases stayed unmatched. In germline, CDR1 is SEHNR, CDR2 FQNEAQ (reference sequence). CDR3 length equals 16 residues. The CDR3 DNA reads TGTGCCAGCAGCTCCGGGACAGGGCTTAGCAATCAGCCCCAGCATTTT. It yields the protein CASSSGTGLSNQPQHF.